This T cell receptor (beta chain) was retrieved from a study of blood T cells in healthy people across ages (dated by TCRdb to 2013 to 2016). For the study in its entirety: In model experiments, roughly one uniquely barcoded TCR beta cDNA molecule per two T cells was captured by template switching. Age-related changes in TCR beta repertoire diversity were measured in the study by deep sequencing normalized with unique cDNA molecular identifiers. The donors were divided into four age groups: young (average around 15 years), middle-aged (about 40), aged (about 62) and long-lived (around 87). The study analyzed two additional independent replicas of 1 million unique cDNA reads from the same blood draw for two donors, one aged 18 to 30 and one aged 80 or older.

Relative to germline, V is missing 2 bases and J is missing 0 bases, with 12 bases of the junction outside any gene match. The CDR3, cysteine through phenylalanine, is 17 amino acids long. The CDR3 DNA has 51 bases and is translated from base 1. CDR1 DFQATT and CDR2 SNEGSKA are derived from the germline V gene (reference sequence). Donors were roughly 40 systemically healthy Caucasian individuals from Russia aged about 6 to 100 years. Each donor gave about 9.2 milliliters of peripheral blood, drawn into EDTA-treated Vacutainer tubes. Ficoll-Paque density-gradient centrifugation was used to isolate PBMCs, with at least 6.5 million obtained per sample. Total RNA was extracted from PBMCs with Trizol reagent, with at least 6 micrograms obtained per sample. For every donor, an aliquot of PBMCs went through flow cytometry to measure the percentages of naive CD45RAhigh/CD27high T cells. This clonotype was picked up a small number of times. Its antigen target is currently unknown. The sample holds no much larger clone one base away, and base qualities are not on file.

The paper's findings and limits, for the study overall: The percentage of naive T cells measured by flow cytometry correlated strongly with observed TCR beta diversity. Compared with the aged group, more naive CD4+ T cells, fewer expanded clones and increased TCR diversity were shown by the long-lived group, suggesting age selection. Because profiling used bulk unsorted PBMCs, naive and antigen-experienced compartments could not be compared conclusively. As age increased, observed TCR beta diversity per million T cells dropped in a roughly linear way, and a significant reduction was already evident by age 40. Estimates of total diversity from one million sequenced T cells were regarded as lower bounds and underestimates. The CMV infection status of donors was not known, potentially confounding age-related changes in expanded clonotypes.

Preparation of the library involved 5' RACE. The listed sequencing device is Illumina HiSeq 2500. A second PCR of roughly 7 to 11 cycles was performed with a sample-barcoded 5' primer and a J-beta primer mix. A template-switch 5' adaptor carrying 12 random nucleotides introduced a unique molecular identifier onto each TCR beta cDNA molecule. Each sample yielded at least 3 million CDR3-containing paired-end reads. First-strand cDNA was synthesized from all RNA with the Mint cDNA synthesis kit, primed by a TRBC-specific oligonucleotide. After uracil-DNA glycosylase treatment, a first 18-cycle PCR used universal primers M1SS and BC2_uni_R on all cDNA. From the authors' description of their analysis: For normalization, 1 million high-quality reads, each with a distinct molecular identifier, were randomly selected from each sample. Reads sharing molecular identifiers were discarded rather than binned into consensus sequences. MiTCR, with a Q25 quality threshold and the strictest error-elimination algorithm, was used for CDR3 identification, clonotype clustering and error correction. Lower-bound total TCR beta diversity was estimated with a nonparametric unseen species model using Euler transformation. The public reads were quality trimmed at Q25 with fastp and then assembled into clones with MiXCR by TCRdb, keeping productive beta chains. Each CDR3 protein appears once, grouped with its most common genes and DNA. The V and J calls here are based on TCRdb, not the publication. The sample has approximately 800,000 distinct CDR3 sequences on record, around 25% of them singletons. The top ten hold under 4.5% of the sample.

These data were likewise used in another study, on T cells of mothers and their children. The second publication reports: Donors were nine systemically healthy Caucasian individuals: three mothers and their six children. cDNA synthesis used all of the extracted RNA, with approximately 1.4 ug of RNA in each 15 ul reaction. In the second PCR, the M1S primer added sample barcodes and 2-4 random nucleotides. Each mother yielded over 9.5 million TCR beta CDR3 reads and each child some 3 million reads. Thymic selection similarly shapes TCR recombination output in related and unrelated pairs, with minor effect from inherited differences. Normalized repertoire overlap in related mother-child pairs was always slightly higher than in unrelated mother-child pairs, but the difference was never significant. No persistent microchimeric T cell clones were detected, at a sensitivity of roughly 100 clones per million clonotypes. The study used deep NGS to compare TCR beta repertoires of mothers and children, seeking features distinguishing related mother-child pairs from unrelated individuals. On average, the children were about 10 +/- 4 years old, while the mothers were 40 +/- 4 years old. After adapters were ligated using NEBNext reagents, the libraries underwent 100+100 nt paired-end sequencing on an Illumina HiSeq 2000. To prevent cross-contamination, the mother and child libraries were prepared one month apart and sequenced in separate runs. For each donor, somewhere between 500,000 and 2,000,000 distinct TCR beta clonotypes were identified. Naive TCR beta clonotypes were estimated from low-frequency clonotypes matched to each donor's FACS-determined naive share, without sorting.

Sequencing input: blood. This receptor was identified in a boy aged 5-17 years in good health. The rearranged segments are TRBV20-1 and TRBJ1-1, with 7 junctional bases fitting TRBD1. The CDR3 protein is CSARPRDRGTMNTEAFF. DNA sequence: TGCAGTGCTAGACCCAGGGACAGAGGGACCATGAACACTGAAGCTTTCTTT.